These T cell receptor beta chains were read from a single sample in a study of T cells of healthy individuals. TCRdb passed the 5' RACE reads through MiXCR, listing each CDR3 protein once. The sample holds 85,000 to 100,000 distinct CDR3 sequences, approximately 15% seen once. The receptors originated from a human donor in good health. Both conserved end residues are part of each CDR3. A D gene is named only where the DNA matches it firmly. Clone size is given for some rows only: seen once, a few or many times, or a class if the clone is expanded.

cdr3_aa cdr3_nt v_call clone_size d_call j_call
CASSKADRLQETQYF TGTGCCAGCAGTAAAGCCGACAGACTGCAAGAGACCCAGTACTTC TRBV25-1 many - TRBJ2-5
CASSSTGGAYNEQFF TGTGCCAGCAGTTCGACAGGGGGGGCTTACAATGAGCAGTTCTTC TRBV27 many TRBD1 TRBJ2-1
CASSPGEGGYTF TGTGCCAGCAGCCCGGGGGAAGGTGGCTACACCTTC TRBV7-9 - - TRBJ1-2
CSAPRGYGGELFF TGCAGTGCCCCGAGGGGGTACGGCGGGGAGCTGTTTTTT TRBV20-1 - - TRBJ2-2
CASSLGEPDRESGNTIYF TGTGCCAGCAGTTTAGGTGAACCCGACAGGGAGTCTGGAAACACCATATATTTT TRBV28 many TRBD1 TRBJ1-3
CASSQGLAGKPYEQYF TGTGCCAGCAGCCAAGGCCTAGCGGGGAAACCCTACGAGCAGTACTTC TRBV3-1 - TRBD2 TRBJ2-7
CASSVTYGYTF TGTGCCAGCAGTGTGACCTATGGCTACACCTTC TRBV6-1 - - TRBJ1-2
CASRGGVNTEAFF TGTGCCAGCAGGGGGGGGGTGAACACTGAAGCTTTCTTT TRBV6-6 - - TRBJ1-1
CSAFSGGAGETQYF TGCAGTGCTTTTAGCGGGGGGGCCGGGGAGACCCAGTACTTC TRBV20-1 few TRBD2 TRBJ2-5
CASSLVQTGYTF TGTGCCAGCAGCTTGGTCCAGACTGGCTACACCTTC TRBV5-4 few - TRBJ1-2
CSVTGPSYEQYF TGCAGTGTTACCGGACCCTCCTACGAGCAGTACTTC TRBV20-1 - - TRBJ2-7
CASSLFVARGTGDEQYF TGCGCCAGCAGCTTATTCGTGGCTCGGGGGACAGGGGACGAGCAGTACTTC TRBV5-1 - TRBD1 TRBJ2-7
CASWTAPSSYEQYF TGTGCCAGTTGGACAGCCCCGAGCTCCTACGAGCAGTACTTC TRBV25-1 few - TRBJ2-7
CSATLYGITDTQYF TGCAGTGCTACTCTTTATGGGATCACAGATACGCAGTATTTT TRBV20-1 few - TRBJ2-3
CASSLLTGGSSSGNTIYF TGTGCCAGCAGTTTATTGACAGGGGGCTCGAGCTCTGGAAACACCATATATTTT TRBV12-3/TRBV12-4 few TRBD1 TRBJ1-3
CASGLGDNQPQHF TGTGCCAGCGGGCTCGGTGACAATCAGCCCCAGCATTTT TRBV10-3 - - TRBJ1-5
CASSGGTGGLDEQFF TGCGCCAGCAGCGGCGGGACAGGGGGGTTGGATGAGCAGTTCTTC TRBV5-1 many TRBD1 TRBJ2-1
CASSQNPGQETQYF TGCGCCAGCAGCCAAAATCCGGGCCAAGAGACCCAGTACTTC TRBV4-1 - - TRBJ2-5
CASSYSDNYGYTF TGTGCCAGCAGTTACTCGGACAACTATGGCTACACCTTC TRBV6-2/TRBV6-3 medium-sized - TRBJ1-2
CASAALMDQPQHF TGTGCCAGCGCGGCCCTAATGGACCAGCCCCAGCATTTT TRBV28 few - TRBJ1-5
CASGASFGPSTDTQYF TGCGCCAGCGGGGCCTCGTTTGGGCCGAGCACAGATACGCAGTATTTT TRBV4-3 few - TRBJ2-3
CASSYGEGNSPLHF TGTGCCAGCAGTTATGGGGAAGGCAATTCACCCCTCCACTTT TRBV6-5 - - TRBJ1-6
CSARFDRDYEQYF TGCAGTGCTAGATTCGACAGGGACTACGAGCAGTACTTC TRBV20-1 few TRBD1 TRBJ2-7
CASTIEGGSQETQYF TGTGCCAGCACCATCGAGGGCGGATCTCAAGAGACCCAGTACTTC TRBV11-1 - - TRBJ2-5
CAISAIDRDTEAFF TGTGCCATCAGTGCCATTGACAGGGACACTGAAGCTTTCTTT TRBV10-3 many TRBD1 TRBJ1-1
CASSLSPWGDTQYF TGTGCCAGCAGTCTTTCCCCCTGGGGAGATACGCAGTATTTT TRBV12-3/TRBV12-4 - - TRBJ2-3
CASSLWHANTGELFF TGTGCCAGCAGCTTATGGCACGCGAACACCGGGGAGCTGTTTTTT TRBV7-2 few - TRBJ2-2
CASSLATTTYEQYF TGTGCCAGCAGCTTAGCGACGACCACCTACGAGCAGTACTTC TRBV7-2 - - TRBJ2-7
CASSYATGPLNEQFF TGTGCCAGCAGTTACGCTACAGGGCCCTTAAATGAGCAGTTCTTC TRBV6-2/TRBV6-3 few - TRBJ2-1
CASGALTTAFF TGTGCCAGCGGGGCCCTCACCACAGCTTTCTTT TRBV6-2/TRBV6-3 many - TRBJ1-1
CASSPQVTYNSPLHF TGTGCCAGCTCACCACAGGTTACCTATAATTCACCCCTCCACTTT TRBV18 - - TRBJ1-6
CASSQDAGESYEQYF TGCGCCAGCAGCCAAGATGCGGGAGAGTCCTACGAGCAGTACTTC TRBV4-3 many TRBD2 TRBJ2-7
CASSLLQGPQHF TGTGCCAGCAGCCTCCTCCAGGGGCCCCAGCATTTT TRBV7-9 - - TRBJ1-5
CASSTTGGASYNEQFF TGTGCCAGTAGTACGACAGGGGGCGCTTCCTACAATGAGCAGTTCTTC TRBV19 few TRBD1 TRBJ2-1
CASIDRTGDTGELFF TGTGCCAGCATCGACCGGACAGGGGACACCGGGGAGCTGTTTTTT TRBV6-2/TRBV6-3 - TRBD1 TRBJ2-2
CASSSTGTSTDTQYF TGTGCCAGCAGCTCCACGGGAACTAGCACAGATACGCAGTATTTT TRBV7-6 - - TRBJ2-3
CASGETQYF TGTGCCAGCGGGGAGACCCAGTACTTC TRBV7-3 few - TRBJ2-5
CVSSSIQGVLFF TGTGTCAGCAGCTCGATACAGGGCGTACTGTTTTTT TRBV11-2 - - TRBJ1-4
CASSLGQAQNEKLFF TGTGCCAGCAGTTTAGGGCAGGCCCAGAATGAAAAACTGTTTTTT TRBV28 many - TRBJ1-4
CASSLPGGSSYNEQFF TGTGCCAGCAGTTTACCGGGGGGGAGCTCCTACAATGAGCAGTTCTTC TRBV28 few TRBD2 TRBJ2-1
CASIRRENTEAFF TGTGCCAGCATAAGGAGGGAGAACACTGAAGCTTTCTTT TRBV7-9 once - TRBJ1-1
CASSLSGQRNQPQHF TGCGCCAGCAGCTTAAGTGGACAGCGCAATCAGCCCCAGCATTTT TRBV5-1 few - TRBJ1-5
CASSLGNRLMTEAFF TGTGCCAGCAGCTTAGGAAACAGGTTAATGACTGAAGCTTTCTTT TRBV7-9 - - TRBJ1-1
CASSVAGGTDTQYF TGTGCCAGCAGTGTAGCGGGGGGGACAGATACGCAGTATTTT TRBV6-4 many TRBD2 TRBJ2-3
CASSPWTEVSSGEQYF TGTGCCAGCAGTCCCTGGACAGAAGTCTCTTCGGGGGAGCAGTACTTC TRBV28 few - TRBJ2-7
CASSPGATNEKLFF TGTGCCAGCAGCCCAGGGGCAACTAATGAAAAACTGTTTTTT TRBV4-2 few - TRBJ1-4
CASSYTGTSGDEQYF TGTGCCAGCAGTTACACCGGGACTAGCGGGGACGAGCAGTACTTC TRBV6-5 many TRBD2 TRBJ2-7
CSASDGSYEQYF TGCAGTGCTAGTGACGGCTCCTACGAGCAGTACTTC TRBV20-1 - - TRBJ2-7
CASSVGGTSSYEQYF TGTGCCAGCAGCGTCGGGGGGACTTCCTCCTACGAGCAGTACTTC TRBV9 few TRBD2 TRBJ2-7
CASTERGKDSTDTQYF TGTGCCAGCACTGAACGGGGGAAAGATAGCACAGATACGCAGTATTTT TRBV6-6 - - TRBJ2-3
CASSPDTRDFGNTIYF TGCGCCAGCAGCCCCGACACTCGGGATTTCGGAAACACCATATATTTT TRBV5-1 few - TRBJ1-3
CASTNPVVEGEAFF TGTGCCAGCACCAACCCGGTCGTTGAGGGTGAAGCTTTCTTT TRBV27 - - TRBJ1-1
CSVQGPNEKLFF TGCAGCGTTCAGGGGCCTAATGAAAAACTGTTTTTT TRBV29-1 many - TRBJ1-4
CASSLQSNQPHHF TGTGCCAGCAGCTTACAGTCCAATCAGCCCCATCATTTT TRBV7-2 - - TRBJ1-5
CSARRGQDTQYF TGCAGTGCTAGAAGGGGCCAAGATACGCAGTATTTT TRBV20-1 few - TRBJ2-3